Presented here are 14 T cell receptor beta chains from one specimen sequenced in a study of T cell clonality in common variable immunodeficiency. General study points: Common variable immunodeficiency TCR beta sequences reportedly had fewer deletions and N-nucleotide insertions.

No antigen has been identified for these receptors. Measured with immunoSEQ multiplex PCR; TCRdb has only the in-frame clones, and not every one. Altogether 17,000 or so clones were found in the sample, and no singletons occur. Source material: peripheral blood mononuclear cells. The receptors come from a human donor with common variable immunodeficiency.

This clone has ten or more counts. The sequenced fragment ends 3 residues before the CDR3 boundary, so the rest is inferred from the germline J gene. The chain recombines TRBV19 with TRBJ1-1; TRBD1 agrees at 7 bases. The CDR3 consists of 13 residues. Germline CDR1 and CDR2: LNHDA and SQIVND (reference sequence). J was trimmed by 3 bases and V by 7 bases; bases with no gene match: 5. The sequenced CDR3 bases are TGTGCCAGTAAAGGGGGCTATGACACTGAA. Its translation is CASKGGYDTE. Given in full, the CDR3 is CASKGGYDTEAFF. The whole variable domain, remainder taken from reference TRBV19 and TRBJ1-1, is DGGITQSPKYLFRKEGQNVTLSCEQNLNHDAMYWYRQDPGQGLRLIYYSQIVNDFQKGDIAEGYSVSREKKESFPLTVTSAQKNPTAFYLCASKGGYDTEAFFGQGTRLTVV.

At least ten counts were recorded for this clone. The read ends 3 residues early relative to the CDR3; the germline J gene fills the gap. This chain joins TRBV2 and TRBJ2-1; unclear D gene. Germline assignment: CDR1 SNHLY and CDR2 FYNNEI. There are 13 residues in the CDR3. The V end lost 5 bases, the J end lost 3 bases, and 8 bases lay between the germline ends. The CDR3 here is CASSQGLYNEQFF. CDR3 DNA, as far as it was read: TGTGCCAGCAGTCAAGGGCTCTACAATGAG.

This clone was seen at least ten times. CDR3 DNA, as far as it was read: TGTGCCAGCTCACCACCCGGCAGGGTAGCAGATACG. It translates to CASSPPGRVADT. The entire CDR3 sequence reads CASSPPGRVADTQYF. The rearrangement links TRBV18 to TRBJ2-3; a weak D match, TRBD1 (5 bases). Read sequence stops 3 residues before the CDR3 end, and the germline J gene provides the missing end. Per the germline V gene, CDR1 is KGHSH and CDR2 is LQKENI. The CDR3 runs to 15 residues. The V gene lost 0 bases and the J gene lost 4 bases, with 11 bases spanning the gap. Looking up the rest from reference TRBV18 and TRBJ2-3 gives the full variable domain: NAGVMQNPRHLVRRRGQEARLRCSPMKGHSHVYWYRQLPEEGLKFMVYLQKENIIDESGMPKERFSAEFPKEGPSILRIQQVVRGDSAAYFCASSPPGRVADTQYFGPGTRLTVL.

This clone occurred many times. The read falls 3 residues short of the CDR3 end, and the missing part is taken from the germline J gene. The rearrangement joins TRBV7-9 to TRBJ1-1, with D perhaps matching TRBD1 (6 bases). The CDR3 runs to 14 residues. The V gene lost 6 bases and the J gene lost 2 bases, with 13 bases spanning the gap. Per germline, CDR1 SEHNR and CDR2 FQNEAQ (reference sequence). Incomplete CDR3 DNA: TGTGCCAGCAGAGGGGACACTCATAACACTGAA. It yields the protein CASRGDTHNTE. Given in full, the CDR3 is CASRGDTHNTEAFF.

This clone was seen ten or more times. Read coverage stops 3 residues before the CDR3 terminus; the germline J gene supplies the remainder. J is TRBJ2-4 and V is TRBV20-1; TRBD2 matches at 8 bases. The junction had 7 bases not matched to a gene; V was cut back by 0 bases and J by 0 bases. The CDR3 runs to 17 residues. The germline V gene has CDR1 DFQATT and CDR2 SNEGSKA (reference sequence). The CDR3 bases that were read are TGCAGTGCTAGAGATCGACTAGCGATCGTAGCCAAAAACATT. It yields the protein CSARDRLAIVAKNI. The entire CDR3 is CSARDRLAIVAKNIQYF.

Notes on this clone: The read comes to an end 3 residues before the CDR3 does, leaving the germline J gene to fill in the end. The genes are TRBV7-8 and TRBJ2-5; 9 nucleotides align to TRBD1. The CDR3 runs 14 residues. The trim removed 7 bases at V and 4 bases at J, leaving 7 bases unmatched. CDR1 and CDR2 from the germline V gene are SGHVS and FQNEAQ. CDR3 DNA (partial): TGTGCCAGCACCCCGGCGGACAGGGGAGAGACC. Amino acids: CASTPADRGET. From start to end, the CDR3 is CASTPADRGETQYF.

In its sample, this clone was seen a few times. CDR3 DNA (partial): TGTGCCAGTACTAGCGGGAGGGCCCCTTTACTCTACAATGAG. Its protein product is CASTSGRAPLLYNE. The full-length CDR3 reads as CASTSGRAPLLYNEQFF. V is TRBV19 and J is TRBJ2-1; 12 nucleotides line up with TRBD2. From the germline J gene comes the end of the CDR3, since the read stops 3 residues before it. This CDR3 is 17 amino acids long. The germline gives CDR1 LNHDA, CDR2 SQIVND (reference sequence). V trimming: 7 bases; J trimming: 3 bases; junction bases outside the gene matches: 10.

A note on this clone: Read data end 3 residues before the CDR3 end; the end is taken from the germline J gene. V usage is TRBV7-9 and J usage is TRBJ2-7; 11 bases align to TRBD2. This CDR3 contains 14 residues. Germline V gene data show CDR1 as SEHNR and CDR2 as FQNEAQ (reference sequence). The junction had 7 bases not matched to a gene; V was cut back by 9 bases and J by 3 bases. The DNA read from the CDR3 is TGTGCCAGTCAACCCGGGACTAGCGGCTACGAG. As protein: CASQPGTSGYE. The full CDR3 reads CASQPGTSGYEQYF.

A few counts support this clone. With the read ending 3 residues before the CDR3 end, the germline J gene is used to fill in that end. The chain combines TRBV19 with TRBJ1-4; TRBD1 aligns across 8 bases. The V gene end was trimmed by 7 bases and the J gene end by 8 bases; junction bases not matched to a gene: 9. This CDR3 is built from 14 residues. Germline V gene data show CDR1 as LNHDA and CDR2 as SQIVND (reference sequence). CDR3 residues: CASTPTGVGEKLFF. CDR3 DNA, as far as it was read: TGTGCCAGTACCCCGACAGGGGTAGGAGAAAAA.

A few counts support this clone. The CDR3 goes on 3 residues after the read ends, and that part is filled in from the germline J gene. The chain couples TRBV20-1 to TRBJ2-5; TRBD1 agrees at 7 bases. Germline loops: CDR1 DFQATT, CDR2 SNEGSKA (reference sequence). V dropped 3 bases and J dropped 2; count of bases not matched to a gene: 3. The CDR3 has 13 amino acids. The CDR3 sequence is CSARGTEQETQYF. The CDR3 DNA, read in part, is TGCAGTGCTAGGGGGACAGAACAAGAGACC.

Turning to this clone: The read falls 3 residues short of the CDR3 end, and the missing part is taken from the germline J gene. J is TRBJ1-2 and V is TRBV5-6; D perhaps matches TRBD1 (6 bases). This CDR3 region has 15 residues. Trimming pared 0 bases from V and 4 bases from J, leaving 13 bases between. CDR1 and CDR2 from the germline V gene are SGHDT and YYEEEE. Incomplete CDR3 DNA: TGTGCCAGCAGCTTGGAACTCACAGGGCCCTATGGC. Its protein product is CASSLELTGPYG. The full CDR3 protein reads CASSLELTGPYGYTF.

Turning to this clone: The observed sequence ends 3 residues before the CDR3 terminus, with the missing tail filled in from the germline J gene. The chain recombines TRBV2 with TRBJ2-1, with a possible D match to TRBD1 (5 bases). The CDR3 runs to 13 residues. Trimming took 4 bases from V and 7 from J, leaving 11 bases between them. Looked up from germline, CDR1 is SNHLY and CDR2 is FYNNEI. The CDR3 is CASSVGRVNEQFF. The sequenced part of the CDR3 DNA is TGTGCCAGCAGTGTCGGCAGGGTTAATGAG.

Remarks on this clone: The CDR3 end is not reached by the read, which stops 3 residues before it; the germline J gene fills it in. The genes are TRBV2 and TRBJ2-3; D could derive from TRBD1 or TRBD2 (5 bases each). This CDR3 spans 15 amino acids. The V and J ends lost 8 bases and 3 bases respectively, with 18 bases between them. From germline, CDR1 is SNHLY and CDR2 FYNNEI. Partial CDR3 DNA: TGTGCCAGCCGTAAGGAGGAAGGGGTAACAGATACG. Its protein product is CASRKEEGVTDT. The whole CDR3 sequence reads CASRKEEGVTDTQYF.

This clone was seen a handful of times. Incomplete CDR3 DNA: TGTGCCAGCAGTCCAAGGGGCCCTAGGACCGGGGAG. As protein: CASSPRGPRTGE. The complete CDR3 reads CASSPRGPRTGELFF. The rearrangement uses TRBV11-2 and TRBJ2-2; tentative D call: TRBD1 (5 bases). The read is 3 residues too short to cover the CDR3 end, so that end is filled in from the germline J gene. V lost 6 bases and J lost 5, with 16 bases in between. The germline CDR1 and CDR2 sequences are SGHAT and FQNNGV. CDR3 length: 15 amino acids.